The sample holds one count of the clone carrying this T cell receptor (beta chain). Its antigen is not identified. This sample is part of a study of Tregs in tolerant kidney transplant recipients. Recipients received nonmyeloablative bone marrow transplants from related graft donors, with transient mixed chimerism. Unstimulated Tregs (CD4+CD25+CD127-) and CD4+CD25- non-Tregs were sorted from PBMCs. Study conclusions and caveats: Activated donor B cell expansion appeared to reveal the most relevant donor-specific TCRbeta repertoire.

TCRdb keeps only in-frame clones here, not all; method: immunoSEQ multiplex PCR. The data hold tens of thousands of clones, with 93% observed a single time. The specimen comprised CD4+ T cells from blood (PBMCs), sampled 12 months after the transplant. The TCR originated in a human patient who received a combined kidney and bone marrow transplant. Some T cells may have originated in the graft donor.

The CDR3 coding sequence is TGCGCCAGCAGCCAAGGGGTGATGGGAGCTAGCGGGGTATACGAGCAGTACTTC. It yields the protein CASSQGVMGASGVYEQYF. The J gene is TRBJ2-7, the V gene TRBV4-1, with 9 bases matching TRBD2. The germline V gene has CDR1 MGHRA and CDR2 YSYEKL. This CDR3 spans 18 amino acids. Trimming cost V 1 base and J 4 bases; bases outside gene matches: 14.